This T cell receptor beta chain is drawn from a study of cytomegalovirus exposure and HLA in healthy donors. For this clone: As yet, its antigen is unknown.

Germline-derived CDR1 and CDR2 are SGHTA and FQGNSA. This CDR3 comprises 13 residues. The V gene lost 5 bases and the J gene lost 6 bases, with 12 bases spanning the gap. It was with 60 Vbeta and 13 Jbeta primers that the PCR ran. Assay used: immunoSEQ multiplex PCR; TCRdb lists only in-frame clones, some missing. Among under 250,000 clones, around 86% were seen once, and the ten largest hold roughly 10%. Study-level findings and limits: An analysis was carried out at a later point. It showed that HLA-associated TCR beta chains were more clonally expanded than equally common non-associated chains. The study put some 150 TCR beta chains on its list as cytomegalovirus-associated.

The receptor was derived from a woman aged 50 to 60 in good health and CMV-seropositive. The genes are TRBV7-2 and TRBJ2-3; D gene ambiguous. The sequenced sample was PBMCs. The CDR3 DNA reads as TGTGCCAGCAGCCCATCTTCCGGGGATACGCAGTATTTT. Translating it yields CASSPSSGDTQYF. The full variable domain, with the rest looked up from reference TRBV7-2 and TRBJ2-3, is GAGVSQSPSNKVTEKGKDVELRCDPISGHTALYWYRQSLGQGLEFLIYFQGNSAPDKSGLPSDRFSAERTGGSVSTLTIQRTQQEDSAVYLCASSPSSGDTQYFGPGTRLTVL.